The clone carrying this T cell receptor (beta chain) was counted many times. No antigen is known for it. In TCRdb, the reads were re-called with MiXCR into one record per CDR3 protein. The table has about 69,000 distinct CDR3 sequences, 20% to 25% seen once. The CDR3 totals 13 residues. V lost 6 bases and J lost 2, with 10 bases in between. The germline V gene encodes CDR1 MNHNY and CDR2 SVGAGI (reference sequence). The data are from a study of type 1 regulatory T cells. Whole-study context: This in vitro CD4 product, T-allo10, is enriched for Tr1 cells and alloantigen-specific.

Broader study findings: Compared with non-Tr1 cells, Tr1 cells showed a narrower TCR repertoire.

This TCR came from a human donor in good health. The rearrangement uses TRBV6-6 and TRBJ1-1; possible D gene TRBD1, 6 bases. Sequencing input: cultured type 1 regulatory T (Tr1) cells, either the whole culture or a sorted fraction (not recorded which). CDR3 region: CASRGQSNTEAFF. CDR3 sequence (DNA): TGTGCCAGCAGAGGACAGTCTAACACTGAAGCTTTCTTT.